This T cell receptor (beta chain) appears in the sequencing data of a study of cytomegalovirus exposure and HLA in healthy donors. Germline V gene lookup returns CDR1 LNHDA and CDR2 SQIVND (reference sequence). This CDR3 comprises 16 residues. The V end was cut by 5 bases, the J end by 4 bases, with 18 bases between. This clone has a handful of counts. PCR used 60 Vbeta primers and 13 Jbeta primers. Original processing methods: Roughly 73 million unique TCR beta chains, 9.5 million to 11 million of them shared, were counted by a later analysis. The data were produced by immunoSEQ multiplex PCR, yet TCRdb's version contains in-frame clones alone and is incomplete. V and J calls and clone size are those listed in that table; D and trimming were worked out from the DNA. The sample has 150,000 to 200,000 clones; roughly 13% are singletons.

Sample: PBMCs. This chain connects TRBV19 to TRBJ1-5; D uncertain. The TCR sequence derives from a man aged 50-60 years in good health and CMV-seropositive. CDR3 amino acids: CASSVTKWRSNQPQHF. The CDR3 region has the DNA TGTGCCAGTAGTGTCACAAAATGGAGATCTAATCAGCCCCAGCATTTT.